This T cell receptor (beta chain) was identified during a study of PD-1 blockade in classical Hodgkin lymphoma. Every patient relapsed after autologous stem cell transplantation, and brentuximab vedotin exposure varied. Data came from immunoSEQ multiplex PCR; TCRdb stores just in-frame clones and leaves some out. The repertoire holds 35,000 or so clones, almost 70% seen once, with 14% in the top ten. Within the sample, this clone is medium-sized. Germline V gene data show CDR1 as MNHEY and CDR2 as SMNVEV (reference sequence). Trimming removed 6 bases at V and 0 bases at J, with 12 bases between. The CDR3 runs 14 residues.

This sequence was found in a human donor with classical Hodgkin lymphoma. The sample was peripheral blood mononuclear cells (PBMCs), taken before the second cycle of nivolumab. The V gene is TRBV27, the J gene TRBJ2-7, with D unclear. Here the CDR3 reads CASSPTHSSYEQYF. The CDR3 DNA is TGTGCCAGCAGCCCCACTCATAGCTCCTACGAGCAGTACTTC.